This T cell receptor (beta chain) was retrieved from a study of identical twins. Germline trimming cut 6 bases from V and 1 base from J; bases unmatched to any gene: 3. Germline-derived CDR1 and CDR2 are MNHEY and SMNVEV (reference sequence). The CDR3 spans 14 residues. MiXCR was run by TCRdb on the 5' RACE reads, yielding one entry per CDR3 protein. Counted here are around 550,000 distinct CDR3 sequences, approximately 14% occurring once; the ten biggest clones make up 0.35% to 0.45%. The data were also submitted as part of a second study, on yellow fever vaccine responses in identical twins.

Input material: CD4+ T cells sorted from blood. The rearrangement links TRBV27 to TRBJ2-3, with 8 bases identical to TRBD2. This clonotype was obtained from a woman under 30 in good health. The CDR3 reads CASRGRGGTDTQYF. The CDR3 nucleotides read TGTGCCAGCAGGGGGCGGGGGGGCACAGATACGCAGTATTTT.